Presented here are 10 T cell receptor beta chains from one specimen sequenced in a study of blood T cell repertoires in COVID-19. Profiling relied on immunoSEQ multiplex PCR, and the TCRdb table lists in-frame clones only, not all of them. The sample lists a few hundred thousand clones; roughly four fifths were seen once. The sample taken for sequencing was peripheral blood. The source of these receptors is a man of 80 years or more with acute or convalescent COVID-19.

This clone was recorded only once. The chain links TRBV19 to TRBJ1-6; D unclear. The CDR3 has 15 residues. Germline CDR1 LNHDA, CDR2 SQIVND (reference sequence). V dropped 3 bases and J dropped 6 bases, with 12 bases sitting between them. The CDR3 here is CASSIGRMGNSPLHF. CDR3 sequence (DNA): TGTGCCAGTAGTATTGGCAGGATGGGTAATTCACCCCTCCACTTT. Drawing the rest from reference TRBV19 and TRBJ1-6, the complete variable domain is DGGITQSPKYLFRKEGQNVTLSCEQNLNHDAMYWYRQDPGQGLRLIYYSQIVNDFQKGDIAEGYSVSREKKESFPLTVTSAQKNPTAFYLCASSIGRMGNSPLHFGNGTRLTVT.

This clone came up once. The chain combines TRBV9 with TRBJ2-2; 10 bases fit TRBD2. V was clipped by 4 bases and J by 5 bases; unmatched bases: 5. The germline CDR1 and CDR2 sequences are SGDLS and YYNGEE. The CDR3 covers 15 residues. The chain's CDR3 is CASSLRLAGTGELFF. CDR3 DNA sequence: TGTGCCAGCAGCCTCCGACTAGCGGGTACCGGGGAGCTGTTTTTT.

The CDR3 region is CATHGGVAYNEQFF. The CDR3 bases are TGTGCCACTCACGGGGGGGTCGCCTACAATGAGCAGTTCTTC. The chain is built from TRBV7-8 and TRBJ2-1; 8 nucleotides match TRBD2. CDR3 size: 14 residues. Germline V lookup: CDR1 SGHVS, CDR2 FQNEAQ. V dropped 10 bases and J dropped 2; count of bases not matched to a gene: 7.

The V gene is TRBV7-2, the J gene TRBJ1-4, with D perhaps matching TRBD1 (5 bases). The CDR3 has 15 amino acids. In germline, CDR1 is SGHTA, CDR2 FQGNSA. V was shortened by 1 base and J by 7 bases, with 13 bases between the two germline ends. CDR3 sequence: CASSLVGGAFEKLFF. CDR3 nucleotides: TGTGCCAGCAGCTTAGTGGGAGGGGCGTTTGAAAAACTGTTTTTT.

The CDR3 reads CASSRTGVGANVLTF. CDR3 DNA: TGTGCCAGCAGCCGGACAGGGGTTGGGGCCAACGTCCTGACTTTC. This rearrangement joins TRBV3-1 (or the pseudogene TRBV3-2) to TRBJ2-6; 9 nucleotides agree with TRBD1. V shed 4 bases and J 3 bases; nucleotides not matched to a gene: 1. The CDR3 consists of 15 residues. In germline, CDR1 is LGHDT, CDR2 YNNKEL (reference sequence).

The rearrangement uses TRBV7-3 and TRBJ2-7; TRBD2 matches at 11 bases. The CDR3 has 14 amino acids. Germline V gives CDR1 SGHTA, CDR2 FQGTGA. Trimming took 5 bases from V and 6 from J; bases not matched to a gene: 6. CDR3 amino acids: CASSKLAGVGEQYF. The CDR3 DNA sequence: TGTGCCAGCAGCAAACTAGCGGGAGTAGGCGAGCAGTACTTC.

The rearrangement joins TRBV5-1 to TRBJ1-4, with D possibly being TRBD1 (5 bases). The germline gives CDR1 SGHRS, CDR2 YFSETQ. V lost 4 bases to trimming and J lost 8 bases, with 21 bases between them. CDR3 length equals 16 residues. As DNA, the CDR3 is TGCGCCAGCAGCCGCAACACCCTCGGGGGTGCCGAAAAACTGTTTTTT. Encoded protein: CASSRNTLGGAEKLFF.

The CDR3 loop is CATVQGSQAFF. In nucleotides, the CDR3 is TGTGCCACCGTACAGGGTAGCCAAGCTTTCTTT. This sequence joins TRBV24-1 and TRBJ1-1; possible D gene TRBD1, 6 bases. CDR3 size: 11 residues. In germline, CDR1 is KGHDR, CDR2 SFDVKD. The V gene lost 9 bases and the J gene lost 9 bases, with 13 bases spanning the gap.

This chain connects TRBV18 to TRBJ2-1; 7 bases are shared with TRBD1. Germline-derived CDR1 and CDR2 are KGHSH and LQKENI. This CDR3 has 15 amino acids. The ends lost 2 bases at V and 5 bases at J; junction bases unmatched: 6. DNA of the CDR3: TGTGCCAGCTCACCAACCCGAGGGGGCCACAATGAGCAGTTCTTC. Translating gives CASSPTRGGHNEQFF.

The chain combines TRBV19 with TRBJ2-1, with a weak D call TRBD2 (5 bases). Germline CDR1 reads LNHDA; CDR2 reads SQIVND (reference sequence). The length of the CDR3 is 15 residues. Trimming took off 9 bases at V and 0 bases at J, with 15 bases between the two ends. The CDR3 sequence: CASLSGHTSYNEQFF. As DNA, the CDR3 is TGTGCCAGCCTAAGCGGTCACACCTCCTACAATGAGCAGTTCTTC.